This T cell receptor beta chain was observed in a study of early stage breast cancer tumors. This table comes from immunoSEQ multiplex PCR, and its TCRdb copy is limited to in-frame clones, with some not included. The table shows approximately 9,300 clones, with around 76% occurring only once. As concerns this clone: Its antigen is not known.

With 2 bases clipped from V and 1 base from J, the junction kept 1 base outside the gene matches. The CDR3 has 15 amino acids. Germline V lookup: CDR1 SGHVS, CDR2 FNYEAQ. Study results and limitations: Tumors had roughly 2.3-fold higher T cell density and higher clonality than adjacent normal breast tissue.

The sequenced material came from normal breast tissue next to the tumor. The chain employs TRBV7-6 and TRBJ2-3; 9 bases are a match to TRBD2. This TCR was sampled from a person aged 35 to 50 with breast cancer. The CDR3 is CASSLQRGGTDTQYF. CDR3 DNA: TGTGCCAGCAGCTTACAGCGGGGGGGCACAGATACGCAGTATTTT.